Below, 8 T cell receptor beta chains from the same sample are listed, as sequenced in a study of T-cell memory formation after mild COVID-19. A single record per CDR3 protein comes from TCRdb applying MiXCR to the 5' RACE reads. The sample lists 190,000 or so distinct CDR3 sequences, over 20% occurring once. Sequencing input: PBMCs or a T cell subset sorted from them (not recorded which). The source of these receptors is an adult woman who had mild COVID-19 (a few samples of this study predate the infection). Cell type and time point are not known.

The chain has TRBV29-1 and TRBJ2-7, with TRBD2 matching over 12 bases. Germline V gives CDR1 SQVTM, CDR2 ANQGSEA. After removal of 4 bases from V and 2 bases from J, the junction contained 0 bases not matched to a gene. This CDR3 contains 13 residues. CDR3 in amino acids: CSVGTSGAYEQYF. CDR3 nucleotides: TGCAGCGTTGGGACTAGCGGGGCCTACGAGCAGTACTTC.

J is TRBJ2-7 and V is TRBV7-9; D call uncertain. Germline V CDR1 and CDR2: SEHNR, FQNEAQ (reference sequence). The CDR3 loop spans 11 amino acids. The V end was cut by 5 bases, the J end by 6 bases, with 8 bases between. The CDR3 region is CASSLLAEQYF. In nucleotides, the CDR3 is TGTGCCAGCAGCCTTTTGGCCGAGCAGTACTTC. Using reference TRBV7-9 and TRBJ2-7 for the parts outside the CDR3, the full variable domain is DTGVSQNPRHKITKRGQNVTFRCDPISEHNRLYWYRQTLGQGPEFLTYFQNEAQLEKSRLLSDRFSAERPKGSFSTLEIQRTEQGDSAMYLCASSLLAEQYFGPGTRLTVT.

This clonotype occurred a few times. The genes are TRBV29-1 and TRBJ2-7, with 11 bases aligning to TRBD1. Germline V CDR1 and CDR2: SQVTM, ANQGSEA. V lost 2 bases and J lost 4; bases outside the gene matches: 4. This CDR3 has 14 residues. The CDR3 DNA reads TGCAGCGTTGAATCGGGACAGGGGGGATACGAGCAGTACTTC. This codes for CSVESGQGGYEQYF.

The V call is TRBV7-7, the J call TRBJ2-2; 7 positions agree with TRBD2. The germline gives CDR1 SSHAT, CDR2 FNYEAQ (reference sequence). This CDR3 contains 14 residues. The V gene end was trimmed by 2 bases and the J gene end by 7 bases; junction bases not matched to a gene: 4. This chain's CDR3 is CASSLSRGDGELFF. The CDR3, as DNA: TGTGCCAGCAGCTTAAGTCGGGGGGACGGGGAGCTGTTTTTT.

This clonotype was counted between two and nine times. The chain has TRBV11-2 and TRBJ1-1; the D gene is possibly TRBD1 (5 bases). This CDR3 contains 14 residues. Looked up from germline, CDR1 is SGHAT and CDR2 is FQNNGV. Trimming removed 6 bases at V and 4 bases at J, with 15 bases between. In DNA, the CDR3 is TGTGCCAGCAGTTCCTCAGGGAGTACCACTGAAGCTTTCTTT. Residues: CASSSSGSTTEAFF.

The CDR3 sequence is CASSQGGELMNTEAFF. The CDR3 DNA reads as TGCGCCAGCAGCCAAGGAGGGGAATTAATGAACACTGAAGCTTTCTTT. V usage is TRBV4-1 and J usage is TRBJ1-1; tentative D call: TRBD1 (5 bases). The germline V gene has CDR1 MGHRA and CDR2 YSYEKL. The CDR3 is made up of 16 amino acids. Trimming took 1 base from V and 0 from J, leaving 12 bases between them.

This clonotype was detected a few times. The rearrangement links TRBV7-9 to TRBJ2-1; D gene uncertain. The CDR3 is 13 amino acids. The V and J ends lost 5 bases and 10 bases respectively, with 15 bases between them. Germline V gene lookup returns CDR1 SEHNR and CDR2 FQNEAQ (reference sequence). The CDR3 nucleotides are TGTGCCAGCAGCCGCCCTGACCGTTGGGAGCAGTTCTTC. It specifies CASSRPDRWEQFF.

This clonotype has only a few counts. The rearrangement links TRBV7-9 to TRBJ1-1, with D unclear. The CDR3 has 12 amino acids. Trimming removed 6 bases at V and 3 bases at J, with 8 bases between. Germline lookup yields CDR1 SEHNR and CDR2 FQNEAQ (reference sequence). The CDR3: CASRSRDTEAFF. The CDR3 DNA reads TGTGCCAGCAGGTCGAGGGACACTGAAGCTTTCTTT.